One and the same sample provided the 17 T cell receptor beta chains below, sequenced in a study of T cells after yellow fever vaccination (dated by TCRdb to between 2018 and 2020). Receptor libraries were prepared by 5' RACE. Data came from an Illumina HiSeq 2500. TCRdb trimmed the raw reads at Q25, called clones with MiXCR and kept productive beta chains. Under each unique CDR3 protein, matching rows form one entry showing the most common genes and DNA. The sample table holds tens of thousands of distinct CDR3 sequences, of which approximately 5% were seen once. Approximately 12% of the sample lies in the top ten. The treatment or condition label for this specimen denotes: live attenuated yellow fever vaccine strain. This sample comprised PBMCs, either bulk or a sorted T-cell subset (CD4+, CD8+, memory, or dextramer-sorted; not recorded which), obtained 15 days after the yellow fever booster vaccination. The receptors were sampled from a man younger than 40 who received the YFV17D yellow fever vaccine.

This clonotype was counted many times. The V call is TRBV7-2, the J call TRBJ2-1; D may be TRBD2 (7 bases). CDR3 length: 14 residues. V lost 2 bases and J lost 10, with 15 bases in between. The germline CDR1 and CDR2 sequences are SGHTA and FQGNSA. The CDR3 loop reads CASSLNSGGGEQFF. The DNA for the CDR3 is TGTGCCAGCAGCTTAAATTCGGGGGGCGGGGAGCAGTTCTTC.

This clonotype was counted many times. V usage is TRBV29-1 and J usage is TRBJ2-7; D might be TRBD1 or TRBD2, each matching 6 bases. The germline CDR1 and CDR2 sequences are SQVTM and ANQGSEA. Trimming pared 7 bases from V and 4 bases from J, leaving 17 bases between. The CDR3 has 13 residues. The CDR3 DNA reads TGCAGCGACCGGGGGCCAGGGATATACGAGCAGTACTTC. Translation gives CSDRGPGIYEQYF.

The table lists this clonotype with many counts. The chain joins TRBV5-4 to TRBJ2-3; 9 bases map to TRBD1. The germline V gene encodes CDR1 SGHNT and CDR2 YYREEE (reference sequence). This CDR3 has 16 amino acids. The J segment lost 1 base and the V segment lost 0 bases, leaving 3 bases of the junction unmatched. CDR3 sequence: CASSLEQGAGTDTQYF. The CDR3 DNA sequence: TGTGCCAGCAGCTTGGAACAGGGGGCTGGCACAGATACGCAGTATTTT.

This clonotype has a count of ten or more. The DNA of the CDR3 is TGTGCCAGCAGCTTAGGGAAGGGAGATCAGTTCTTC. This gives the protein CASSLGKGDQFF. The V and J genes are TRBV7-2 and TRBJ2-1, with D possibly being TRBD2 (5 bases). The CDR3 has 12 amino acids. The germline CDR1 and CDR2 sequences are SGHTA and FQGNSA. V lost 1 base and J 13 bases, leaving 11 bases between the germline ends.

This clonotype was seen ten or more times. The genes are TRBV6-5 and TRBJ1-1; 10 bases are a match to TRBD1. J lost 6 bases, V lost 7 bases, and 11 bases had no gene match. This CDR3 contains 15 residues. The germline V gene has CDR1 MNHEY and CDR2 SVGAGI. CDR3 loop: CASIPRGDRGAEAFF. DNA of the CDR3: TGTGCCAGCATCCCCAGGGGGGACAGGGGTGCTGAAGCTTTCTTT.

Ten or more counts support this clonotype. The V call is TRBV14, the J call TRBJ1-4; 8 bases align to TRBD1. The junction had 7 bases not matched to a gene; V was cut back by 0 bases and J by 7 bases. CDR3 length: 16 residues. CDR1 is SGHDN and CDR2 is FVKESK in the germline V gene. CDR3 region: CASSQEGTGRPEKLFF. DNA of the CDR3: TGTGCCAGCAGCCAAGAAGGGACAGGCCGCCCTGAAAAACTGTTTTTT.

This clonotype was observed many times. The CDR3 DNA follows: TGTGCCAGCAGCCCAGGACTAGCCCAAGAGACCCAGTACTTC. Its protein product is CASSPGLAQETQYF. The chain links TRBV7-3 to TRBJ2-5; 8 bases agree with TRBD2. This CDR3 region has 14 residues. V trimming: 5 bases; J trimming: 1 base; junction bases outside the gene matches: 3. Looked up from germline, CDR1 is SGHTA and CDR2 is FQGTGA.

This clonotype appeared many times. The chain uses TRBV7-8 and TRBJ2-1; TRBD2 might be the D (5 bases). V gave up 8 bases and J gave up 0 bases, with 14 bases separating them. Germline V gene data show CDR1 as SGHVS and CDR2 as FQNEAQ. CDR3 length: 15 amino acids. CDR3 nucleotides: TGTGCCAGCGCCTCCGAAGGGAGCTCCTACAATGAGCAGTTCTTC. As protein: CASASEGSSYNEQFF.

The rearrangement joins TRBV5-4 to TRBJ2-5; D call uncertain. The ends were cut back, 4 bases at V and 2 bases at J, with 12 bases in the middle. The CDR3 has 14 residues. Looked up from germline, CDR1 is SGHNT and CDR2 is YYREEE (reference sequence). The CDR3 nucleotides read TGTGCCAGCAGCCCCCCGGGTCTACAAGAGACCCAGTACTTC. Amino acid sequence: CASSPPGLQETQYF.

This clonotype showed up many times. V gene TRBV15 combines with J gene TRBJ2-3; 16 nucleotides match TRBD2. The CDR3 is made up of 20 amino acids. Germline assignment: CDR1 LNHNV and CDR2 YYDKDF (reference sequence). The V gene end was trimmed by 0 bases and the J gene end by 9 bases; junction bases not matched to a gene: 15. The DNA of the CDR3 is TGTGCCACCAGCAGAGACCCCGGGACTAGCGGGAGGGCCTCCCCGGGCACGCAGTATTTT. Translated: CATSRDPGTSGRASPGTQYF.

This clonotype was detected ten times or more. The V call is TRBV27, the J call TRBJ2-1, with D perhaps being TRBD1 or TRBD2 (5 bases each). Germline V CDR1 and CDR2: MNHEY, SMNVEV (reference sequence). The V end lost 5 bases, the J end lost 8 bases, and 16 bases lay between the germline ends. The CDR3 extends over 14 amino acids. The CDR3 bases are TGTGCCAGCAGTATGAGGGTCTCCAGGGATGAGCAGTTCTTC. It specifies CASSMRVSRDEQFF.

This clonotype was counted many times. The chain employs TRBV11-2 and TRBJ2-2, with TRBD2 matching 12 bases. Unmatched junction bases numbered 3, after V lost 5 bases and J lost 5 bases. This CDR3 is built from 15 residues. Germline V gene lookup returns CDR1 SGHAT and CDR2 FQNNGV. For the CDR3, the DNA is TGTGCCAGCAGCCCTAGCGGGAGGGGAACCGGGGAGCTGTTTTTT. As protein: CASSPSGRGTGELFF.

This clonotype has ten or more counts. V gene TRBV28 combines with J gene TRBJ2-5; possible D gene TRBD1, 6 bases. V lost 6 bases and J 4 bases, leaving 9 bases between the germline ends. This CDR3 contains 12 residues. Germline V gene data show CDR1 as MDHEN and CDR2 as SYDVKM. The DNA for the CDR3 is TGTGCCAGCAGGGACAGTAGAGAGACCCAGTACTTC. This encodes CASRDSRETQYF.

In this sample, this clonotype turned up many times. CDR3 sequence: CASSPGGTIREQYF. DNA for the CDR3: TGTGCCAGCAGCCCCGGGGGGACTATCCGGGAGCAGTACTTC. The rearrangement uses TRBV7-2 and TRBJ2-7; TRBD2 agrees at 7 bases. Germline values: CDR1 SGHTA, CDR2 FQGNSA. CDR3 length: 14 amino acids. The V segment lost 5 bases and the J segment 7 bases; nucleotides outside the gene matches: 11.

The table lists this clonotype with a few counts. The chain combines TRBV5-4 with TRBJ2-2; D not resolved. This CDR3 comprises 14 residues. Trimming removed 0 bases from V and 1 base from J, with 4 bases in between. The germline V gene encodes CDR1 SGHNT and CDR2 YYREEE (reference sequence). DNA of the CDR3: TGTGCCAGCAGCTTGGACGTGAACACCGGGGAGCTGTTTTTT. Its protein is CASSLDVNTGELFF.

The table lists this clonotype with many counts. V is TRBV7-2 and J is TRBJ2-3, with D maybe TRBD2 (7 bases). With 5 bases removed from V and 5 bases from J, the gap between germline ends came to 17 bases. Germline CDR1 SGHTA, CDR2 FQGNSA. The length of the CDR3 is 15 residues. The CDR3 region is CASSLGAGVGDTQYF. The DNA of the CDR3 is TGTGCCAGCAGCCTGGGGGCGGGAGTAGGAGATACGCAGTATTTT. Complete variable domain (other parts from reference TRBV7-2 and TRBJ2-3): GAGVSQSPSNKVTEKGKDVELRCDPISGHTALYWYRQSLGQGLEFLIYFQGNSAPDKSGLPSDRFSAERTGGSVSTLTIQRTQQEDSAVYLCASSLGAGVGDTQYFGPGTRLTVL.

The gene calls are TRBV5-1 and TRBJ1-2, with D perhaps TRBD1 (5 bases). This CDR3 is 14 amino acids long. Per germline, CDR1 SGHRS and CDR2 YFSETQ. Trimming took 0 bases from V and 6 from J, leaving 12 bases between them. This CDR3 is CASSLAPGGNGYTF. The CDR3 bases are TGCGCCAGCAGCTTGGCTCCGGGGGGGAATGGCTACACCTTC. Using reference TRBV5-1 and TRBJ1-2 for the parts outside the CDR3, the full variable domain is KAGVTQTPRYLIKTRGQQVTLSCSPISGHRSVSWYQQTPGQGLQFLFEYFSETQRNKGNFPGRFSGRQFSNSRSEMNVSTLELGDSALYLCASSLAPGGNGYTFGSGTRLTVV.